Presented here are 28 T cell receptor beta chains from one specimen sequenced in a study of T-cell reconstitution after alpha-beta-depleted transplantation in children. TCRbeta library construction was performed incorporating unique molecular identifiers. TCRdb reprocessed the PCR reads via MiXCR and lists one record per CDR3 protein. Here the sample spans about 580,000 distinct CDR3 sequences, 20% to 30% being singletons. The input for sequencing was PBMCs, taken before TCRalphabeta/CD19-depleted stem cell transplant. The receptors were sampled from a boy younger than two with Wiskott-Aldrich syndrome, due to receive a stem cell transplant.

This clonotype has only a few counts. The chain carries TRBV10-3 and TRBJ1-6, with a weak D call TRBD1 (6 bases). Germline CDR1 ENHRY, CDR2 SYGVKD. V lost 8 bases and J 5 bases, leaving 10 bases between the germline ends. CDR3 length: 13 residues. The CDR3 nucleotides read TGTGCCATCCGGACAGCTGATAATTCACCCCTCCACTTT. This codes for CAIRTADNSPLHF.

This clonotype was seen only a few times. The chain is built from TRBV7-9 and TRBJ1-4; TRBD1 aligns across 9 bases. Germline V gene data show CDR1 as SEHNR and CDR2 as FQNEAQ (reference sequence). This CDR3 contains 15 residues. Losses at the gene ends were 4 bases for V and 8 bases for J; bases not matched to a gene: 8. The chain's CDR3 is CASSYPGQGGEKLFF. In DNA form, the CDR3 reads TGTGCCAGCAGCTATCCGGGACAGGGAGGGGAAAAACTGTTTTTT.

This clonotype was seen a handful of times. The chain couples TRBV12-3 or TRBV12-4 to TRBJ2-3; perhaps TRBD2 as D (5 bases). The CDR3 length is 13 residues. Deletions cut 3 bases from V and 7 bases from J, with 11 bases between. The CDR3 DNA reads as TGTGCCAGCAGTTTCCCCGGACTGTATACGCAGTATTTT. This encodes CASSFPGLYTQYF.

This clonotype was observed a handful of times. The chain joins TRBV27 to TRBJ2-2; D gene unclear. Trimming cost V 7 bases and J 1 base, with 1 base left between them. CDR3 size: 11 residues. Per the germline V gene, CDR1 is MNHEY and CDR2 is SMNVEV (reference sequence). The CDR3: CASMNTGELFF. The CDR3 nucleotides read TGTGCCAGCATGAACACCGGGGAGCTGTTTTTT.

This rearrangement joins TRBV5-1 to TRBJ1-2; a weak D match, TRBD1 (5 bases). Germline CDR1 is SGHRS and CDR2 is YFSETQ. CDR3 size: 14 residues. Trimming took 0 bases from V and 7 from J, leaving 13 bases between them. CDR3 region: CASSLEAGRAGYTF. CDR3 bases: TGCGCCAGCAGCTTGGAGGCTGGCAGGGCTGGCTACACCTTC.

This clonotype has just a few counts. The CDR3 spells CASRLRDRESEAFF. CDR3 DNA: TGCGCCAGCAGACTCCGGGACAGGGAGTCTGAAGCTTTCTTT. The chain is built from TRBV5-1 and TRBJ1-1; 9 nucleotides line up with TRBD1. The V segment lost 5 bases and the J segment 6 bases; nucleotides outside the gene matches: 8. The CDR3 totals 14 residues. The V gene's germline CDR1 is SGHRS and CDR2 YFSETQ.

The CDR3 spells CASSSGGISGNTIYF. The CDR3 bases are TGTGCCAGCAGCTCCGGAGGCATCTCTGGAAACACCATATATTTT. This chain connects TRBV7-9 to TRBJ1-3; D uncertain. Deletions cut 4 bases from V and 0 bases from J, with 10 bases between. CDR1 and CDR2 from the germline V gene are SEHNR and FQNEAQ (reference sequence). The CDR3 runs to 15 residues.

A few counts support this clonotype. J is TRBJ1-1 and V is TRBV3-1, with D perhaps matching TRBD1 (5 bases). V was trimmed by 0 bases and J by 4 bases, leaving 9 bases between them. The CDR3 totals 14 residues. Looked up from germline, CDR1 is LGHDT and CDR2 is YNNKEL (reference sequence). The CDR3, as DNA: TGTGCCAGCAGCCAAGAGGTCAGGGCCACTGAAGCTTTCTTT. The encoded protein is CASSQEVRATEAFF. Full variable domain (rest looked up from reference TRBV3-1 and TRBJ1-1): DTAVSQTPKYLVTQMGNDKSIKCEQNLGHDTMYWYKQDSKKFLKIMFSYNNKELIINETVPNRFSPKSPDKAHLNLHINSLELGDSAVYFCASSQEVRATEAFFGQGTRLTVV.

The chain uses TRBV28 and TRBJ2-2; 7 nucleotides line up with TRBD1. The CDR3 contains 14 residues. J lost 5 bases, V lost 7 bases, and 7 bases had no gene match. Germline CDR1 and CDR2: MDHEN and SYDVKM. The CDR3 DNA sequence: TGTGCCAGCATCCGGGACAGCTCTACCGGGGAGCTGTTTTTT. Translating it yields CASIRDSSTGELFF.

The table lists this clonotype with a few counts. The rearrangement uses TRBV27 and TRBJ1-2, with D tentatively TRBD1 (5 bases). The V end lost 5 bases, the J end lost 0 bases, and 19 bases lay between the germline ends. The germline V gene has CDR1 MNHEY and CDR2 SMNVEV (reference sequence). The CDR3 loop spans 17 amino acids. The CDR3 region is CASSAQAGNIANYGYTF. The CDR3 region has the DNA TGTGCCAGCAGTGCTCAGGCAGGGAATATTGCTAACTATGGCTACACCTTC.

This clonotype was recorded a few times. The chain employs TRBV12-3 or TRBV12-4 and TRBJ2-2, with 8 bases identical to TRBD2. This CDR3 region has 16 residues. Unmatched junction bases numbered 3, after V lost 3 bases and J lost 0 bases. The CDR3 nucleotides are TGTGCCAGCAGTTTTGCGGGAGGAACGAACACCGGGGAGCTGTTTTTT. Residues: CASSFAGGTNTGELFF.

This clonotype was seen a few times. The rearrangement uses TRBV7-2 and TRBJ1-3; TRBD1 matches 7 bases. V shed 5 bases and J 8 bases; nucleotides not matched to a gene: 9. Germline CDR1 SGHTA, CDR2 FQGNSA. The CDR3 covers 14 residues. The CDR3 loop reads CASSRWRQGDTIYF. The CDR3 nucleotides read TGTGCCAGCAGCCGGTGGAGACAGGGAGACACCATATATTTT.

This clonotype was recorded a few times. V and J are TRBV5-1 and TRBJ2-1; D call uncertain. V was cut by 1 base and J by 6 bases, with 8 bases left in between. The germline CDR1 and CDR2 sequences are SGHRS and YFSETQ. The CDR3 is 13 amino acids. The CDR3 region is CASSLRPTNEQFF. The CDR3 DNA reads as TGCGCCAGCAGCTTGAGACCAACCAATGAGCAGTTCTTC.

The rearrangement joins TRBV10-2 to TRBJ2-5, with D unresolved. Trimming left V 6 bases short and J 2 bases short, with 7 bases between. The CDR3 is made up of 12 amino acids. Germline assignment: CDR1 WSHSY and CDR2 SAAADI. In DNA, the CDR3 is TGCGCCAGCAGGACAAATCAAGAGACCCAGTACTTC. Its translation: CASRTNQETQYF.

This clonotype was observed a few times. This chain joins TRBV19 and TRBJ2-2; D may match TRBD1 or TRBD2 (5 bases each). Germline loops: CDR1 LNHDA, CDR2 SQIVND (reference sequence). This CDR3 is 13 amino acids long. V was clipped by 6 bases and J by 3 bases, with 8 bases between them. CDR3 sequence (DNA): TGTGCCAGTAGCGGGACGCACACCGGGGAGCTGTTTTTT. Protein: CASSGTHTGELFF. Looking up the rest from reference TRBV19 and TRBJ2-2 gives the full variable domain: DGGITQSPKYLFRKEGQNVTLSCEQNLNHDAMYWYRQDPGQGLRLIYYSQIVNDFQKGDIAEGYSVSREKKESFPLTVTSAQKNPTAFYLCASSGTHTGELFFGEGSRLTVL.

The gene calls are TRBV7-2 and TRBJ2-2; weak D call: TRBD2 (6 bases). V was trimmed by 3 bases and J by 6 bases, leaving 11 bases between them. The V gene's germline CDR1 is SGHTA and CDR2 FQGNSA. This CDR3 comprises 14 residues. The CDR3 sequence: CASSLRGGAGELFF. Written as DNA, the CDR3 is TGTGCCAGCAGCTTGCGAGGAGGGGCCGGGGAGCTGTTTTTT.

The J gene is TRBJ1-1, the V gene TRBV5-1; possible D gene TRBD1, 6 bases. The CDR3 sequence is 15 residues long. V dropped 5 bases and J dropped 2 bases, with 16 bases sitting between them. Germline V gives CDR1 SGHRS, CDR2 YFSETQ. The CDR3 loop is CASRGPGTTNTEAFF. DNA of the CDR3: TGCGCCAGCAGGGGCCCCGGGACAACCAACACTGAAGCTTTCTTT. Together with reference TRBV5-1 and TRBJ1-1, the CDR3 gives the full variable domain: KAGVTQTPRYLIKTRGQQVTLSCSPISGHRSVSWYQQTPGQGLQFLFEYFSETQRNKGNFPGRFSGRQFSNSRSEMNVSTLELGDSALYLCASRGPGTTNTEAFFGQGTRLTVV.

This clonotype was seen a handful of times. This chain links TRBV6-2 or TRBV6-3 with TRBJ2-1; 8 bases agree with TRBD2. Looked up from germline, CDR1 is MNHEY and CDR2 is SVGEGT. Germline trimming cut 0 bases from V and 7 bases from J; bases unmatched to any gene: 5. CDR3 size: 15 residues. In DNA form, the CDR3 reads TGTGCCAGCAGTTACTCCATAGCGGGAAGGAATGAGCAGTTCTTC. This encodes CASSYSIAGRNEQFF.

J is TRBJ2-7 and V is TRBV18, with TRBD2 matching 10 bases. The CDR3 has 16 residues. V shed 4 bases and J 7 bases; nucleotides not matched to a gene: 13. Germline V gene lookup returns CDR1 KGHSH and CDR2 LQKENI. CDR3 sequence reads: CASSHNRLAGVGEQYF. The CDR3 DNA sequence: TGTGCCAGCTCACATAATCGCCTAGCGGGAGTAGGAGAGCAGTACTTC.

V and J are TRBV5-1 and TRBJ2-1, with D maybe TRBD2 (6 bases). The CDR3 has 13 amino acids. V gave up 4 bases and J gave up 10 bases, with 15 bases separating them. CDR1 SGHRS and CDR2 YFSETQ come from the germline V gene. The CDR3 nucleotides are TGCGCCAGCAGCACAGAACTAGCTCACGAGCAGTTCTTC. This gives the protein CASSTELAHEQFF.

This clonotype was counted a few times. The CDR3 DNA reads TGCAGTGCTGGGGACTTGAAGGTGGCTCTTAGCTCCTACAATGAGCAGTTCTTC. This translates into CSAGDLKVALSSYNEQFF. This sequence joins TRBV20-1 and TRBJ2-1, with a weak D call TRBD2 (6 bases). Trimming stripped 5 bases from V and 0 bases from J, with 23 bases between. The germline V gene encodes CDR1 DFQATT and CDR2 SNEGSKA (reference sequence). This CDR3 region has 18 residues.

This clonotype was seen repeatedly, ten times or more. The rearrangement uses TRBV12-3 or TRBV12-4 and TRBJ2-1; D is ambiguous. V lost 5 bases and J lost 2, with 13 bases in between. There are 15 residues in the CDR3. CDR3 nucleotide sequence: TGTGCCAGCAGTCCCTGGACCCCTCCCTACAATGAGCAGTTCTTC. Translated, it gives CASSPWTPPYNEQFF.

The V and J genes are TRBV11-1 and TRBJ2-2; tentative D call: TRBD2 (6 bases). Trimming stripped 3 bases from V and 0 bases from J, with 20 bases between. This CDR3 has 19 amino acids. The V gene's germline CDR1 is SGHAT and CDR2 FQDESV (reference sequence). The CDR3 sequence is CASSFRILSGTANTGELFF. The DNA for the CDR3 is TGTGCCAGCAGCTTCAGGATCTTGAGTGGGACTGCGAACACCGGGGAGCTGTTTTTT. The full variable domain, its missing parts supplied by reference TRBV11-1 and TRBJ2-2, is EAEVAQSPRYKITEKSQAVAFWCDPISGHATLYWYRQILGQGPELLVQFQDESVVDDSQLPKDRFSAERLKGVDSTLKIQPAELGDSAMYLCASSFRILSGTANTGELFFGEGSRLTVL.

CDR3 DNA sequence: TGTGCCAGCTCACCAAGAGCGGGAGTCACCTACGAGCAGTACTTC. The encoded protein is CASSPRAGVTYEQYF. This chain joins TRBV18 and TRBJ2-7; 8 bases align to TRBD2. V was clipped by 2 bases and J by 2 bases; unmatched bases: 5. Germline V CDR1 and CDR2: KGHSH, LQKENI. The CDR3 has 15 residues.

V is TRBV18 and J is TRBJ2-4; 8 nucleotides line up with TRBD1. Germline CDR1 is KGHSH and CDR2 is LQKENI. This CDR3 contains 16 residues. Trimming took 2 bases from V and 2 from J; bases not matched to a gene: 5. The CDR3 here is CASSPIQGASKNIQYF. DNA of the CDR3: TGTGCCAGCTCACCAATCCAGGGGGCTTCCAAAAACATTCAGTACTTC.

In this sample, this clonotype turned up a few times. The chain has TRBV20-1 and TRBJ2-5, with 8 bases that match TRBD2. Trimming removed 3 bases from V and 3 bases from J; junction bases left unmatched: 0. The CDR3 spans 12 residues. Germline lookup yields CDR1 DFQATT and CDR2 SNEGSKA (reference sequence). The CDR3 nucleotides are TGCAGTGCTAGGCGGGGGGAAGAGACCCAGTACTTC. The encoded protein is CSARRGEETQYF.

This clonotype was seen more than once but under ten times. This chain uses TRBV5-1 with TRBJ2-5, with D unresolved. Trimming took off 2 bases at V and 5 bases at J, with 7 bases between the two ends. The CDR3 is 12 amino acids. Per the germline V gene, CDR1 is SGHRS and CDR2 is YFSETQ. CDR3 loop: CASSFQSETQYF. The CDR3 DNA is TGCGCCAGCAGCTTTCAATCGGAGACCCAGTACTTC.

About this clonotype: One end of the junction varies from germline; a read error may be responsible. The chain employs TRBV5-1 and TRBJ2-1; 12 nucleotides agree with TRBD2. The CDR3 totals 15 residues. CDR1 and CDR2 (germline): SGHRS, YFSETQ. The DNA for the CDR3 is TGCGGCAGCAGCTTGGAGGCTAGCGGGAGGGCCAAGGAGTTCTTC. This sequence encodes CGSSLEASGRAKEFF.